These 22 T cell receptor beta chains were sequenced from one sample in a study of cytomegalovirus exposure and HLA in healthy donors. The PCR was carried out with 60 Vbeta primers and 13 Jbeta primers. Clones were read by immunoSEQ multiplex PCR, and TCRdb kept only the in-frame ones, dropping some. This table has around 190,000 clones, 86% appearing once. Sequenced sample: PBMCs. These TCRs come from a woman in her 30s in good health and CMV-seronegative.

CDR3 sequence reads: CASSQDGGADRGGELFF. The CDR3 DNA sequence: TGCGCCAGCAGCCAAGATGGGGGGGCTGATAGAGGCGGGGAGCTGTTTTTT. J is TRBJ2-2 and V is TRBV4-1; D is perhaps TRBD2 (7 bases). Trimming left V 0 bases short and J 7 bases short, with 18 bases between. Germline-derived CDR1 and CDR2 are MGHRA and YSYEKL. The CDR3 loop spans 17 amino acids.

The genes are TRBV30 and TRBJ2-5; 8 bases fit TRBD2. The CDR3 length is 14 residues. Losses at the gene ends were 0 bases for V and 7 bases for J; bases not matched to a gene: 7. Germline V gives CDR1 GTSNPN, CDR2 SVGIG (reference sequence). CDR3 sequence (DNA): TGTGCCTGGAGTGTAAAAAGCGGGGGACCGACCCAGTACTTC. The encoded protein is CAWSVKSGGPTQYF.

The genes are TRBV28 and TRBJ2-2, with a tentative D call TRBD1 (6 bases). Per germline, CDR1 MDHEN and CDR2 SYDVKM. V was pared by 6 bases and J by 4 bases, with 9 bases between. CDR3 length: 13 amino acids. As DNA, the CDR3 is TGTGCCAGCAGGGACAGCGGCACCGGGGAGCTGTTTTTT. It translates to CASRDSGTGELFF.

The chain recombines TRBV5-4 with TRBJ2-5; the D is unclear. Germline loops: CDR1 SGHNT, CDR2 YYREEE (reference sequence). The CDR3 is made up of 13 amino acids. The germline V and J ends were trimmed by 2 bases and 2 bases, with 7 bases remaining between them. CDR3 loop: CASSLPRQETQYF. The DNA for the CDR3 is TGTGCCAGCAGCTTACCCAGACAAGAGACCCAGTACTTC.

The CDR3 DNA reads as TGTGCCAGCAGCGTGGGGGGCGGGGGGGCAGATACGCAGTATTTT. Translation gives CASSVGGGGADTQYF. V gene TRBV9 combines with J gene TRBJ2-3; 9 bases map to TRBD2. The CDR3 runs to 15 residues. V lost 2 bases, J lost 4 bases, and 5 bases stayed unmatched. The germline V gene encodes CDR1 SGDLS and CDR2 YYNGEE.

This clone was detected a few times. J is TRBJ2-2 and V is TRBV2, with D possibly being TRBD1 (6 bases). Germline CDR1 is SNHLY and CDR2 is FYNNEI. The CDR3 length is 14 residues. With 4 bases removed from V and 6 bases from J, the gap between germline ends came to 12 bases. As DNA, the CDR3 is TGTGCCAGCAGTGGACAGGTCGGGTCCGGGGAGCTGTTTTTT. Protein sequence: CASSGQVGSGELFF.

The chain carries TRBV5-4 and TRBJ2-5, with 9 positions matching TRBD2. Per germline, CDR1 SGHNT and CDR2 YYREEE (reference sequence). V gave up 3 bases and J gave up 5 bases; unmatched junction bases: 11. The CDR3 contains 16 residues. For the CDR3, the DNA is TGTGCCAGCAGCTCAGACTGGGCGGGGGGGCTGGAGACCCAGTACTTC. Translation: CASSSDWAGGLETQYF.

This clone was picked up one time. The chain recombines TRBV5-1 with TRBJ2-5; D perhaps matches TRBD2 (6 bases). The V and J ends lost 0 bases and 4 bases respectively, with 13 bases between them. The germline CDR1 and CDR2 sequences are SGHRS and YFSETQ. The CDR3 length is 15 residues. The CDR3 loop is CASSLAGRGIETQYF. Here the CDR3 DNA reads TGCGCCAGCAGCTTGGCCGGGAGAGGGATAGAGACCCAGTACTTC. Looking up the rest from reference TRBV5-1 and TRBJ2-5 gives the full variable domain: KAGVTQTPRYLIKTRGQQVTLSCSPISGHRSVSWYQQTPGQGLQFLFEYFSETQRNKGNFPGRFSGRQFSNSRSEMNVSTLELGDSALYLCASSLAGRGIETQYFGPGTRLLVL.

V usage is TRBV4-2 and J usage is TRBJ2-1; D remains ambiguous. Germline CDR1 reads LGHNA; CDR2 reads YNFKEQ. Trimming took off 4 bases at V and 11 bases at J, with 18 bases between the two ends. CDR3 length equals 14 residues. CDR3 region: CASSPEASRQQQFF. CDR3 in DNA: TGTGCCAGCAGCCCCGAAGCCTCTAGGCAACAGCAGTTCTTC.

V and J are TRBV7-9 and TRBJ2-3; D call uncertain. Trimming pared 6 bases from V and 6 bases from J, leaving 13 bases between. Per the germline V gene, CDR1 is SEHNR and CDR2 is FQNEAQ (reference sequence). The CDR3 has 13 residues. CDR3 region: CASSSYLWDTQYF. CDR3 nucleotide sequence: TGTGCCAGCAGTTCCTACCTGTGGGATACGCAGTATTTT.

The chain combines TRBV15 with TRBJ1-2; tentatively, D is TRBD1 (5 bases). The CDR3 extends over 15 amino acids. Germline loops: CDR1 LNHNV, CDR2 YYDKDF (reference sequence). Trimming cost V 3 bases and J 4 bases, with 15 bases left between them. Here the CDR3 DNA reads TGTGCCACCAGCAGGGGGGGAAACGAAGTCTATGGCTACACCTTC. It codes for CATSRGGNEVYGYTF.

The table lists this clone with a few counts. V and J are TRBV7-9 and TRBJ2-1; 8 nucleotides align to TRBD2. Trimming removed 5 bases from V and 4 bases from J; junction bases left unmatched: 10. CDR3 size: 16 residues. Germline V CDR1 and CDR2: SEHNR, FQNEAQ (reference sequence). The CDR3 region has the DNA TGTGCCAGCAGCCCCTCGGGGGGGTCTTATTACAATGAGCAGTTCTTC. Translating gives CASSPSGGSYYNEQFF.

This chain connects TRBV7-2 to TRBJ2-3, with TRBD2 identical over 11 bases. The V and J ends lost 4 bases and 4 bases, in that order; junction bases with no gene match: 7. This CDR3 comprises 16 residues. Germline V CDR1 and CDR2: SGHTA, FQGNSA. The CDR3 loop reads CASSSLAGGPADTQYF. DNA for the CDR3: TGTGCCAGCAGCTCCTTAGCGGGAGGGCCCGCAGATACGCAGTATTTT. Drawing the rest from reference TRBV7-2 and TRBJ2-3, the complete variable domain is GAGVSQSPSNKVTEKGKDVELRCDPISGHTALYWYRQSLGQGLEFLIYFQGNSAPDKSGLPSDRFSAERTGGSVSTLTIQRTQQEDSAVYLCASSSLAGGPADTQYFGPGTRLTVL.

This clone was observed once. The chain combines TRBV5-6 with TRBJ1-1; possibly TRBD1 for D (5 bases). The CDR3 is 13 residues long. V was pared by 2 bases and J by 8 bases, with 13 bases between. The V gene's germline CDR1 is SGHDT and CDR2 YYEEEE. The DNA for the CDR3 is TGTGCCAGCAGCTTCGTGGCGGGGGAGGAAGCTTTCTTT. Amino acids: CASSFVAGEEAFF. Complete variable domain (other parts from reference TRBV5-6 and TRBJ1-1): DAGVTQSPTHLIKTRGQQVTLRCSPKSGHDTVSWYQQALGQGPQFIFQYYEEEERQRGNFPDRFSGHQFPNYSSELNVNALLLGDSALYLCASSFVAGEEAFFGQGTRLTVV.

The V call is TRBV6-1, the J call TRBJ1-1, with unresolved D. The CDR3 totals 13 residues. Germline loops: CDR1 MNHNS, CDR2 SASEGT. The germline V and J ends were trimmed by 1 base and 3 bases, with 6 bases remaining between them. Written as DNA, the CDR3 is TGTGCCAGCAGTGAAGTTGAGTACACTGAAGCTTTCTTT. Its protein product is CASSEVEYTEAFF.

The J gene is TRBJ1-1, the V gene TRBV11-1, with 8 bases fitting TRBD1. The CDR3 length is 16 residues. The V gene's germline CDR1 is SGHAT and CDR2 FQDESV (reference sequence). J gave up 0 bases and V 2 bases, and 5 bases lay outside the gene matches. The CDR3 DNA follows: TGTGCCAGCAGCTTAACAGGGGGAGGGATGAACACTGAAGCTTTCTTT. Protein sequence: CASSLTGGGMNTEAFF.

This clone was seen just once. The CDR3 region is CASSYEGSYGYTF. For the CDR3, the DNA is TGTGCCAGCAGTTACGAGGGATCCTATGGCTACACCTTC. The V call is TRBV6-6, the J call TRBJ1-2, with D hard to call. Germline lookup yields CDR1 MNHNY and CDR2 SVGAGI (reference sequence). This CDR3 comprises 13 residues. The ends were cut back, 2 bases at V and 4 bases at J, with 8 bases in the middle.

In its sample, this clone was seen once. J is TRBJ2-2 and V is TRBV7-2; no clear D. Germline V gives CDR1 SGHTA, CDR2 FQGNSA. V lost 1 base and J 5 bases, leaving 11 bases between the germline ends. The CDR3 consists of 15 residues. CDR3 loop: CASSLDEKTTGELFF. The CDR3 nucleotides read TGTGCCAGCAGCTTAGATGAAAAGACAACCGGGGAGCTGTTTTTT.

V and J are TRBV29-1 and TRBJ1-1; D gene uncertain. The CDR3 sequence is 11 residues long. V gave up 0 bases and J gave up 6 bases, with 5 bases separating them. Germline loops: CDR1 SQVTM, CDR2 ANQGSEA. The CDR3 reads CSVEEAAEAFF. In nucleotides, the CDR3 is TGCAGCGTTGAAGAGGCGGCTGAAGCTTTCTTT.

The chain joins TRBV7-9 to TRBJ2-5, with D perhaps matching TRBD2 (6 bases). Germline V gene data show CDR1 as SEHNR and CDR2 as FQNEAQ (reference sequence). The CDR3 has 14 residues. V was cut by 1 base and J by 5 bases, with 11 bases left in between. The CDR3 nucleotides are TGTGCCAGCAGCTTAGGGTTGAGCGGGGAGACCCAGTACTTC. Its protein product is CASSLGLSGETQYF.

This chain uses TRBV5-6 with TRBJ2-1, with 16 nucleotides matching TRBD2. The CDR3 runs 15 residues. Trimming removed 4 bases from V and 8 bases from J; junction bases left unmatched: 3. Germline CDR1 is SGHDT and CDR2 is YYEEEE. The CDR3 DNA sequence: TGTGCCAGCAGCGCGGGACTAGCGGGGGGGCATGAGCAGTTCTTC. Translated: CASSAGLAGGHEQFF.

V gene TRBV6-1 combines with J gene TRBJ2-1, with a possible D match to TRBD2 (7 bases). Germline CDR1 and CDR2: MNHNS and SASEGT. The CDR3 runs to 17 residues. Trimming left V 4 bases short and J 0 bases short, with 16 bases between. CDR3 coding DNA: TGTGCCAGCAGTGGCTTGGGGGGGGGCAACTCCTACAATGAGCAGTTCTTC. Translating it yields CASSGLGGGNSYNEQFF.